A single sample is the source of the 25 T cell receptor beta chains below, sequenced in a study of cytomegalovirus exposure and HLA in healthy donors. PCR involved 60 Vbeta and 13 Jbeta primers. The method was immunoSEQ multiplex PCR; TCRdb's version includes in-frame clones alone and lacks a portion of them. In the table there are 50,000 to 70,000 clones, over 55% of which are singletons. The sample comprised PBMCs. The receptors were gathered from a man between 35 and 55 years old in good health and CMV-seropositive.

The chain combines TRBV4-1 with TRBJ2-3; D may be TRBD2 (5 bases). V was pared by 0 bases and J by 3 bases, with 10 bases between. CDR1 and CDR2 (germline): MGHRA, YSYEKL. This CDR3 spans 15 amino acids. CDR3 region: CASSQDPGMTDTQYF. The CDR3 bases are TGCGCCAGCAGCCAAGATCCGGGAATGACAGATACGCAGTATTTT.

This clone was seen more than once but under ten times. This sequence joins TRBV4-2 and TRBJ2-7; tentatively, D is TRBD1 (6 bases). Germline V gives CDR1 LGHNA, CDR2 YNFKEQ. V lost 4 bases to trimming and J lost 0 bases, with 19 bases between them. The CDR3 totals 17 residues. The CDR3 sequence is CASSPSQGSTGSYEQYF. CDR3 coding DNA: TGTGCCAGCAGCCCATCTCAGGGGTCAACGGGCTCCTACGAGCAGTACTTC.

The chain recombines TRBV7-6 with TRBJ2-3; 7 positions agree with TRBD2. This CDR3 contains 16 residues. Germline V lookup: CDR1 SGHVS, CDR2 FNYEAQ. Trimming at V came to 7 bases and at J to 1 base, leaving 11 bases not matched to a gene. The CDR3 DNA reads TGTGCCAGCAAACGAGGGCCTAGCGGAGGCACAGATACGCAGTATTTT. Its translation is CASKRGPSGGTDTQYF.

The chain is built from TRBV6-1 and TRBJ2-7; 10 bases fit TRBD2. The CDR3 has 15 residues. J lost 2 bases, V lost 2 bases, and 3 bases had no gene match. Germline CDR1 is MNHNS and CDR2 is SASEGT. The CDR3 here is CASSESGGAAYEQYF. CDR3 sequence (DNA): TGTGCCAGCAGTGAAAGCGGGGGGGCAGCCTACGAGCAGTACTTC.

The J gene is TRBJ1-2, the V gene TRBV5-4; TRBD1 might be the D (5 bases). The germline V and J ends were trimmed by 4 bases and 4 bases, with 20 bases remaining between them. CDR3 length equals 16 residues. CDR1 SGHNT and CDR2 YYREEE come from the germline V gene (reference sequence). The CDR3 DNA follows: TGTGCCAGCAGCCCAGGAGGGACTTCGATTACCTATGGCTACACCTTC. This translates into CASSPGGTSITYGYTF. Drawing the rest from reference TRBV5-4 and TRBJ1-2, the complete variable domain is ETGVTQSPTHLIKTRGQQVTLRCSSQSGHNTVSWYQQALGQGPQFIFQYYREEENGRGNFPPRFSGLQFPNYSSELNVNALELDDSALYLCASSPGGTSITYGYTFGSGTRLTVV.

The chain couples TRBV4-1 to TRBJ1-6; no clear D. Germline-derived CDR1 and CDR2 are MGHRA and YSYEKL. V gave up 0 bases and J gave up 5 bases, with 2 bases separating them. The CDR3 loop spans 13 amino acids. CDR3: CASSQDDNSPLHF. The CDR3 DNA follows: TGCGCCAGCAGCCAAGACGATAATTCACCCCTCCACTTT.

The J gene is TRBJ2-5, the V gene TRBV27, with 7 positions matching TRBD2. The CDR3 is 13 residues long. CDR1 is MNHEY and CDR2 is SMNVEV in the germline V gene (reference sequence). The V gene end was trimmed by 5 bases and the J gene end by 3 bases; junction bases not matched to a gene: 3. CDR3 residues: CASSRGLEETQYF. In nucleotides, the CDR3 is TGTGCCAGCAGTCGTGGACTAGAAGAGACCCAGTACTTC.

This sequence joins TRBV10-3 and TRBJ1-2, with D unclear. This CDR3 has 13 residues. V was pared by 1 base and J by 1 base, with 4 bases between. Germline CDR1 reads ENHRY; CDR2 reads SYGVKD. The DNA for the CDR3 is TGTGCCATCAGTGAGTACGGTAACTATGGCTACACCTTC. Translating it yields CAISEYGNYGYTF.

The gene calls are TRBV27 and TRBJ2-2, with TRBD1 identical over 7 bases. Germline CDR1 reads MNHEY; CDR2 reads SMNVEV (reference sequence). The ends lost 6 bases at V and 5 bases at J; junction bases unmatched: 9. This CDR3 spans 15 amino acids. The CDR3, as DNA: TGTGCCAGCAGGCCCACAGGGGTGAAGACCGGGGAGCTGTTTTTT. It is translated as CASRPTGVKTGELFF.

The CDR3 spells CASSLDSNYGYTF. CDR3 bases: TGTGCCAGCAGCTTAGACAGTAACTATGGCTACACCTTC. J is TRBJ1-2 and V is TRBV7-9; D gene unclear. CDR3 length: 13 residues. V was pared by 1 base and J by 1 base, with 4 bases between. Germline V CDR1 and CDR2: SEHNR, FQNEAQ (reference sequence).

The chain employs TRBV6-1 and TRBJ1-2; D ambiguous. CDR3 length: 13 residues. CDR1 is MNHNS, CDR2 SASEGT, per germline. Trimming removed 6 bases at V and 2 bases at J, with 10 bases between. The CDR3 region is CASSSGENYGYTF. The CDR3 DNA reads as TGTGCCAGCAGCTCGGGAGAGAACTATGGCTACACCTTC.

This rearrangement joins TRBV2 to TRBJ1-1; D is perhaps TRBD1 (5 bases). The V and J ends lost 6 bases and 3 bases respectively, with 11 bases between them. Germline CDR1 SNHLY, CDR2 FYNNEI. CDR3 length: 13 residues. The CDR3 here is CASRETEYTEAFF. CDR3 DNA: TGTGCCAGCAGGGAGACAGAATACACTGAAGCTTTCTTT.

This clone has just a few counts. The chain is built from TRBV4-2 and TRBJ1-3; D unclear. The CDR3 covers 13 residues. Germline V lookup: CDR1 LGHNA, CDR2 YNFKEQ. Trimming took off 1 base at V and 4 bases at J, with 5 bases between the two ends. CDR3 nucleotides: TGTGCCAGCAGCCAAGTAACAGGAAACACCATATATTTT. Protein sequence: CASSQVTGNTIYF.

CDR3 sequence reads: CASSQGGTGIYEQYF. In DNA, the CDR3 is TGTGCCAGCAGTCAGGGGGGGACAGGGATCTACGAGCAGTACTTC. V is TRBV9 and J is TRBJ2-7; 9 nucleotides agree with TRBD1. The CDR3 consists of 15 residues. Germline V CDR1 and CDR2: SGDLS, YYNGEE. V lost 5 bases to trimming and J lost 3 bases; unmatched junction nucleotides: 9.

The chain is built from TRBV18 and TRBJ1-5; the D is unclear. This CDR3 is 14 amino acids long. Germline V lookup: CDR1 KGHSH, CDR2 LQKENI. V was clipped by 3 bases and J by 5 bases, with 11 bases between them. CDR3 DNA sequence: TGTGCCAGCTCACCCGGCCAGACACATCAGCCCCAGCATTTT. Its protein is CASSPGQTHQPQHF.

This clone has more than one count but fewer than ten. This CDR3 reads CASSTPGGKGYTF. In DNA, the CDR3 is TGTGCCAGCAGTACCCCGGGAGGGAAAGGCTACACCTTC. The gene calls are TRBV2 and TRBJ1-2; no definite D call. Germline CDR1 SNHLY, CDR2 FYNNEI. Trimming took 5 bases from V and 8 from J, leaving 15 bases between them. This CDR3 has 13 amino acids.

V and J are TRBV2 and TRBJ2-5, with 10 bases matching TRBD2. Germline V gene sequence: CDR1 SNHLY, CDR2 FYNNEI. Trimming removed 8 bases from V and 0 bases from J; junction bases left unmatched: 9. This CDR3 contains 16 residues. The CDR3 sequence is CASGSLAGMYQETQYF. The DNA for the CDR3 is TGTGCCAGCGGCTCACTAGCGGGGATGTACCAAGAGACCCAGTACTTC.

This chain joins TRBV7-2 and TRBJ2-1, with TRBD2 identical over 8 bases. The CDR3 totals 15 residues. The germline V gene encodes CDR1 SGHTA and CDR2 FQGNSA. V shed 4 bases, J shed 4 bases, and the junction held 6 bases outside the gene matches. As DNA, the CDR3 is TGTGCCAGCAGCTACATGGCGGGGGGTTACAATGAGCAGTTCTTC. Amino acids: CASSYMAGGYNEQFF.

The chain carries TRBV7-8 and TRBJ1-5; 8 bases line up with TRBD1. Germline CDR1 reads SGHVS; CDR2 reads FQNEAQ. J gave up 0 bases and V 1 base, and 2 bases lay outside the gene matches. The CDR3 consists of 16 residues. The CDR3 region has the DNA TGTGCCAGCAGCTTAGGAGGACAGGGTAGCAATCAGCCCCAGCATTTT. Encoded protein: CASSLGGQGSNQPQHF.

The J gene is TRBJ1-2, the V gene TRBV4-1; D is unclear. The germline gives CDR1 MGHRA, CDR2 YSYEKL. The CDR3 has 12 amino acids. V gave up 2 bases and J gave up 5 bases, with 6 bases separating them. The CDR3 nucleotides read TGCGCCAGCAGCCAACAAACATATGGCTACACCTTC. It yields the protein CASSQQTYGYTF.

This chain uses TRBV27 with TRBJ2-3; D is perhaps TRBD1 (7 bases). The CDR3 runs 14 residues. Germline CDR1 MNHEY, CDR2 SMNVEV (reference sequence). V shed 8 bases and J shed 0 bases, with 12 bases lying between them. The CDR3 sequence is CASPPGGSTDTQYF. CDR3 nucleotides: TGTGCCAGCCCACCAGGGGGGAGCACAGATACGCAGTATTTT.

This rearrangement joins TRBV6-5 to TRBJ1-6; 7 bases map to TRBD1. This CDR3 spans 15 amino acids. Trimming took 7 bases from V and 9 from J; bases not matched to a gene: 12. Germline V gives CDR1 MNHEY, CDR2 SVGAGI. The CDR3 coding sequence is TGTGCCAGCACCACAGGGGCCCCCATGGTTTCACCCCTCCACTTT. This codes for CASTTGAPMVSPLHF.

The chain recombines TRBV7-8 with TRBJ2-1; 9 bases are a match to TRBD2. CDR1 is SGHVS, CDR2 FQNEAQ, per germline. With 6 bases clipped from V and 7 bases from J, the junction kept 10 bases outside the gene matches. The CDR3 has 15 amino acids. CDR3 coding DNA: TGTGCCAGCAGGCCCCGAGAGACTAGCGGAAATGAGCAGTTCTTC. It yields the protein CASRPRETSGNEQFF.

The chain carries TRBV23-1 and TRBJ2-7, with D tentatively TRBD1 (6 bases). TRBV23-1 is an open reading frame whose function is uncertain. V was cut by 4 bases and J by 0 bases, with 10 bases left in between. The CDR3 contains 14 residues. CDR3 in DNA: TGCGCCAGCAGTCCGTCGGACAGCTCCTACGAGCAGTACTTC. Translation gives CASSPSDSSYEQYF.

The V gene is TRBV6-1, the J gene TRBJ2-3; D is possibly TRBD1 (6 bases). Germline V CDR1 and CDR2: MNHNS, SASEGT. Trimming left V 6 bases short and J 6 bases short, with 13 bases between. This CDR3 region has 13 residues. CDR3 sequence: CASRDSYADTQYF. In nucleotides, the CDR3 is TGTGCCAGCAGGGACAGTTATGCGGATACGCAGTATTTT.